The clone carrying this T cell receptor beta chain was seen ten or more times. To make TCR beta libraries, researchers used iRepertoire HTBI primers and Arm-PCR of CDR3 regions. Via MiXCR, TCRdb re-called the multiplex PCR reads, giving one row per CDR3 protein. The sample consists of roughly 420,000 distinct CDR3 sequences, about 17% of them appearing once. The CDR3 runs 14 residues. Trimming took off 2 bases at V and 3 bases at J, with 8 bases between the two ends. Germline CDR1 is MNHEY and CDR2 is SMNVEV (reference sequence). This record comes from a study of regulatory T cells in long-lasting Graves disease. This sample's time point: newly diagnosed GD, antithyroid drugs for less than 3 months. Extracted PBMC RNA gave rise to the TCR library. This same sample was also taken into another study, of T cells in Graves' hyperthyroidism and ophthalmopathy. That study adds: Diagnostic decisions used clinical symptoms, serum thyroxine and TRAb, thyroid ultrasound and orbital computed tomography.

The sequence was collected from a woman younger than 35 with Graves disease. The specimen comprised peripheral blood mononuclear cells (PBMCs), sampled at new diagnosis, from a patient treated with antithyroid drugs. The V gene is TRBV27, the J gene TRBJ1-5, with unresolved D. CDR3 amino acids: CASSLATLNQPQHF. In DNA form, the CDR3 reads TGTGCCAGCAGTTTAGCCACTCTCAATCAGCCCCAGCATTTT.